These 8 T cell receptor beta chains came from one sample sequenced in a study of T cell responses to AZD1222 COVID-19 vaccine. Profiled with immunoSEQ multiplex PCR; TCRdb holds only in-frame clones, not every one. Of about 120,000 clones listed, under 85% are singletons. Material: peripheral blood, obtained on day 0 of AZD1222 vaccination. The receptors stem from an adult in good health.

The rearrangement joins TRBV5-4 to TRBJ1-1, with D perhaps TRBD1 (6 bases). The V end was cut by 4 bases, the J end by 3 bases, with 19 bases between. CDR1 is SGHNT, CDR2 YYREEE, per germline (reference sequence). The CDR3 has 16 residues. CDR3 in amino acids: CASSPEGGIPHTEAFF. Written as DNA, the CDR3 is TGTGCCAGCAGCCCGGAGGGGGGGATTCCTCACACTGAAGCTTTCTTT.

CDR3 loop: CASSLYLSGVEKLFF. CDR3 nucleotide sequence: TGTGCCAGCAGTTTATACCTCTCAGGGGTTGAAAAACTGTTTTTT. The chain is built from TRBV27 and TRBJ1-4, with a weak D call TRBD1 (6 bases). The CDR3 loop spans 15 amino acids. Germline V lookup: CDR1 MNHEY, CDR2 SMNVEV (reference sequence). Deletions cut 1 base from V and 7 bases from J, with 13 bases between.

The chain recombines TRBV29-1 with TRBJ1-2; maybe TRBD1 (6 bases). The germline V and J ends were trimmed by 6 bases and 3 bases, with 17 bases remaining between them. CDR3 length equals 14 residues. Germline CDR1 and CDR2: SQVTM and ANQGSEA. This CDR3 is CSVIQGRGDYGYTF. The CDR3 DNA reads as TGCAGCGTGATACAGGGAAGGGGCGACTATGGCTACACCTTC. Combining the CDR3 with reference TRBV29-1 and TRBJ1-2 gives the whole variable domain SAVISQKPSRDICQRGTSLTIQCQVDSQVTMMFWYRQQPGQSLTLIATANQGSEATYESGFVIDKFPISRPNLTFSTLTVSNMSPEDSSIYLCSVIQGRGDYGYTFGSGTRLTVV.

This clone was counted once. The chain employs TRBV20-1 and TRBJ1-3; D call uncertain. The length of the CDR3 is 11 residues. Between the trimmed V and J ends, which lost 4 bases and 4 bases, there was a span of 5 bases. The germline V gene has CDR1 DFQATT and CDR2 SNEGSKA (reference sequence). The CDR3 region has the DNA TGCAGTGCTACCTCGGGAAACACCATATATTTT. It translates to CSATSGNTIYF.

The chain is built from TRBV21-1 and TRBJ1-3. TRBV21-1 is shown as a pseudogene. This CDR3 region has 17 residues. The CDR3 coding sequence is TGTGCCAGCAGCAAACCCCCGACTCATTACCTTGCGGACACCATATATTTT. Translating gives CASSKPPTHYLADTIYF.

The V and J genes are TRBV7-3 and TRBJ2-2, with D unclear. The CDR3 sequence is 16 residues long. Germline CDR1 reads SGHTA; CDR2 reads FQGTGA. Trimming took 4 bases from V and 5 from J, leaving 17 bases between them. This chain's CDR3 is CASSSREAPRTGELFF. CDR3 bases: TGTGCCAGCAGCTCAAGAGAGGCACCAAGGACCGGGGAGCTGTTTTTT.

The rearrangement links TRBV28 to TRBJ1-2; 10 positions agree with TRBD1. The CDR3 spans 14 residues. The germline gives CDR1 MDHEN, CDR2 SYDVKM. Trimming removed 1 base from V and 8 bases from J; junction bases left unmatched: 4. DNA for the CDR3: TGTGCCAGCAGTTTATTGGGACAGGGGACGGGCTACACCTTC. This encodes CASSLLGQGTGYTF.

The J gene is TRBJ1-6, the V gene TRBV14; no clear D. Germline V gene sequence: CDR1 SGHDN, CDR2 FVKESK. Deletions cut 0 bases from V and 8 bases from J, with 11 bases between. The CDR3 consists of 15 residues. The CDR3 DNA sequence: TGTGCCAGCAGCCAAGACGGAAGGACCGATTCACCCCTCCACTTT. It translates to CASSQDGRTDSPLHF.